The 23 T cell receptor beta chains below come from one sample, sequenced in a study of blood T cell repertoires in COVID-19. Assay used: immunoSEQ multiplex PCR; TCRdb lists only in-frame clones, some missing. The data contain hundreds of thousands of clones, about 85% of them singletons. Sequencing was performed on peripheral blood. The source of these receptors is a man aged 55 to 70 who had recovered from COVID-19.

The J gene is TRBJ1-1, the V gene TRBV6-5, with D possibly being TRBD1 (6 bases). Germline lookup yields CDR1 MNHEY and CDR2 SVGAGI. The CDR3 sequence is 15 residues long. The V end lost 8 bases, the J end lost 0 bases, and 16 bases lay between the germline ends. The CDR3, as DNA: TGTGCCAGCGAGTTTTTAGGGACACTGAACACTGAAGCTTTCTTT. Translated: CASEFLGTLNTEAFF.

The chain carries TRBV25-1 and TRBJ1-4, with a tentative D call TRBD1 (6 bases). There are 13 residues in the CDR3. V shed 7 bases and J shed 7 bases, with 13 bases lying between them. Germline assignment: CDR1 MGHDK and CDR2 SYGVNS. CDR3 nucleotides: TGTGCCAGCATACGGGGGGCAGGTGAAAAACTGTTTTTT. Protein: CASIRGAGEKLFF.

The gene calls are TRBV19 and TRBJ1-1, with a weak D call TRBD1 (6 bases). CDR1 and CDR2 from the germline V gene are LNHDA and SQIVND (reference sequence). Trimming removed 6 bases at V and 5 bases at J, with 16 bases between. The CDR3 loop spans 14 amino acids. CDR3 sequence reads: CASRGHHKKTEAFF. CDR3 DNA sequence: TGTGCCAGTAGGGGACACCACAAGAAGACTGAAGCTTTCTTT.

The chain recombines TRBV19 with TRBJ1-5; a possible D gene is TRBD1 (6 bases). CDR3 length: 15 residues. Germline V gene lookup returns CDR1 LNHDA and CDR2 SQIVND (reference sequence). The germline V and J ends were trimmed by 8 bases and 0 bases, with 14 bases remaining between them. The CDR3 here is CASGWTVLSNQPQHF. DNA for the CDR3: TGTGCCAGTGGCTGGACAGTACTTAGCAATCAGCCCCAGCATTTT.

This clone appeared a single time. The chain joins TRBV5-1 to TRBJ2-7; 10 bases match TRBD2. This CDR3 has 15 residues. Germline V gene lookup returns CDR1 SGHRS and CDR2 YFSETQ. Losses at the gene ends were 5 bases for V and 2 bases for J; bases not matched to a gene: 7. DNA of the CDR3: TGCGCCAGCAGATCCGGACTAGCGGACGCCTACGAGCAGTACTTC. Translation: CASRSGLADAYEQYF. The complete variable domain, with remaining parts taken from reference TRBV5-1 and TRBJ2-7, reads KAGVTQTPRYLIKTRGQQVTLSCSPISGHRSVSWYQQTPGQGLQFLFEYFSETQRNKGNFPGRFSGRQFSNSRSEMNVSTLELGDSALYLCASRSGLADAYEQYFGPGTRLTVT.

The rearrangement links TRBV7-8 to TRBJ1-5; TRBD1 might be the D (5 bases). The CDR3 is made up of 17 amino acids. The ends were cut back, 1 base at V and 2 bases at J, with 15 bases in the middle. Germline loops: CDR1 SGHVS, CDR2 FQNEAQ. CDR3 region: CASSLVAGGVGNQPQHF. The CDR3 coding sequence is TGTGCCAGCAGCTTAGTTGCGGGGGGAGTTGGCAATCAGCCCCAGCATTTT.

This rearrangement joins TRBV7-9 to TRBJ1-2; 8 nucleotides match TRBD1. The V and J ends lost 2 bases and 1 base, in that order; junction bases with no gene match: 3. Germline V CDR1 and CDR2: SEHNR, FQNEAQ (reference sequence). This CDR3 has 15 residues. In DNA, the CDR3 is TGTGCCAGCAGCTTACAGGGGGCCATTAACTATGGCTACACCTTC. Translating it yields CASSLQGAINYGYTF.

This rearrangement joins TRBV4-2 to TRBJ1-4, with D possibly matching TRBD1 (6 bases). The germline CDR1 and CDR2 sequences are LGHNA and YNFKEQ. The V end was cut by 3 bases, the J end by 14 bases, with 13 bases between. CDR3 size: 12 residues. CDR3 protein: CASSQDRGGLFF. CDR3 nucleotide sequence: TGTGCCAGCAGCCAGGACAGAGGAGGTCTGTTTTTT.

The chain uses TRBV6-5 and TRBJ2-1; maybe TRBD1 (5 bases). The V end was cut by 6 bases, the J end by 6 bases, with 18 bases between. This CDR3 is 15 amino acids long. CDR1 MNHEY and CDR2 SVGAGI come from the germline V gene. The CDR3 here is CASRLGAAGLNEQFF. The DNA of the CDR3 is TGTGCCAGCAGGTTAGGGGCAGCTGGGCTCAATGAGCAGTTCTTC.

A few counts support this clone. This CDR3 is also generated by other DNA sequences in the sample. DNA for the CDR3: TGCAGCGTGGGAGACACTTACGAGCAGTACGTC. The encoded protein is CSVGDTYEQYV. The chain is built from TRBV29-1 and TRBJ2-7, with D maybe TRBD2 (5 bases). Per germline, CDR1 SQVTM and CDR2 ANQGSEA. Trimming cost V 6 bases and J 4 bases, with 10 bases left between them. This CDR3 has 11 residues.

CDR3 coding DNA: TGTGCCAGCCGGAGACAGGGAACCGGGGAGCTGTTTTTT. It translates to CASRRQGTGELFF. The J gene is TRBJ2-2, the V gene TRBV12-3 or TRBV12-4; 7 nucleotides line up with TRBD1. With V trimmed by 8 bases and J by 5 bases, 5 bases remained unmatched. The CDR3 sequence is 13 residues long.

This rearrangement joins TRBV6-5 to TRBJ2-1, with 11 bases aligning to TRBD1. The V gene end was trimmed by 7 bases and the J gene end by 7 bases; junction bases not matched to a gene: 6. The CDR3 covers 14 residues. The germline V gene encodes CDR1 MNHEY and CDR2 SVGAGI. The CDR3 nucleotides are TGTGCCAGCACCCGGGACAGGGGGAAGAATGAGCAGTTCTTC. Its translation is CASTRDRGKNEQFF.

This chain uses TRBV7-6 with TRBJ1-3, with 9 bases fitting TRBD1. The CDR3 is made up of 16 amino acids. The germline V gene has CDR1 SGHVS and CDR2 FNYEAQ. Germline trimming cut 4 bases from V and 4 bases from J; bases unmatched to any gene: 8. The CDR3 is CASSSGTGITGNTIYF. CDR3 DNA sequence: TGTGCCAGCAGCTCCGGGACAGGGATAACCGGAAACACCATATATTTT.

The chain couples TRBV7-9 to TRBJ2-3, with 9 bases identical to TRBD1. The CDR3 consists of 14 residues. The germline CDR1 and CDR2 sequences are SEHNR and FQNEAQ (reference sequence). Trimming removed 2 bases from V and 6 bases from J; junction bases left unmatched: 3. The CDR3: CASSLTGGADTQYF. DNA for the CDR3: TGTGCCAGCAGCTTAACAGGGGGCGCGGATACGCAGTATTTT.

The chain joins TRBV6-6 to TRBJ2-1; TRBD2 is a possible D gene (6 bases). The CDR3 runs 15 residues. CDR1 is MNHNY and CDR2 is SVGAGI in the germline V gene (reference sequence). Trimming took 2 bases from V and 3 from J, leaving 11 bases between them. CDR3 nucleotides: TGTGCCAGCAGTTACACTAGCTCTCACTACAATGAGCAGTTCTTC. It yields the protein CASSYTSSHYNEQFF.

In nucleotides, the CDR3 is TGCGCCAGCAGAGGGGACAGGGGTTCGGGTTCACCCCTCCACTTT. Residues: CASRGDRGSGSPLHF. The chain is built from TRBV5-1 and TRBJ1-6; TRBD1 aligns across 10 bases. With 5 bases clipped from V and 9 bases from J, the junction kept 8 bases outside the gene matches. The CDR3 has 15 amino acids. CDR1 and CDR2 from the germline V gene are SGHRS and YFSETQ.

The rearrangement links TRBV7-9 to TRBJ1-4, with D maybe TRBD1 (5 bases). The germline V gene has CDR1 SEHNR and CDR2 FQNEAQ (reference sequence). Trimming shortened V by 5 bases and J by 4 bases, and 14 bases separated the two germline ends. The CDR3 is made up of 15 amino acids. DNA of the CDR3: TGTGCCAGCAGCGTCAGTCTGGGGCTTAATGAAAAACTGTTTTTT. It translates to CASSVSLGLNEKLFF.

The rearrangement uses TRBV28 and TRBJ1-2; the D gene is possibly TRBD1 (5 bases). Germline CDR1 reads MDHEN; CDR2 reads SYDVKM. Trimming took 8 bases from V and 5 from J, leaving 15 bases between them. The CDR3 totals 13 residues. CDR3 protein: CASSRGLLYGYTF. CDR3 DNA: TGTGCCAGCTCTCGGGGACTCTTATATGGCTACACCTTC.

With respect to this clone: The identical CDR3 is also encoded by other nucleotide sequences in the sample. The gene calls are TRBV30 and TRBJ1-4; TRBD1 might be the D (5 bases). The V end was cut by 1 base, the J end by 6 bases, with 6 bases between. Germline V gene lookup returns CDR1 GTSNPN and CDR2 SVGIG (reference sequence). This CDR3 has 12 residues. The CDR3 loop reads CAWSAGDEKLFF. CDR3 DNA sequence: TGTGCCTGGAGTGCGGGGGATGAAAAACTGTTTTTT.

This chain links TRBV18 with TRBJ1-2, with 9 bases lining up with TRBD1. The junction had 10 bases not matched to a gene; V was cut back by 0 bases and J by 8 bases. The CDR3 totals 16 residues. CDR1 is KGHSH, CDR2 LQKENI, per germline. The CDR3 spells CASSPPGQGQGIGYTF. The DNA of the CDR3 is TGTGCCAGCTCACCACCGGGACAGGGACAAGGAATCGGCTACACCTTC.

This clone was seen a handful of times. The CDR3, as DNA: TGTGCCAGCAGTCCCCGGACAGGGGACTATAATTCACCCCTCCACTTT. Its protein product is CASSPRTGDYNSPLHF. V is TRBV27 and J is TRBJ1-6; TRBD1 matches at 9 bases. Trimming removed 5 bases from V and 3 bases from J; junction bases left unmatched: 5. This CDR3 region has 16 residues. Germline CDR1 and CDR2: MNHEY and SMNVEV (reference sequence).

This rearrangement joins TRBV5-1 to TRBJ2-2, with D perhaps TRBD1 (6 bases). With 6 bases removed from V and 0 bases from J, the gap between germline ends came to 15 bases. The CDR3 has 16 amino acids. Germline V gene data show CDR1 as SGHRS and CDR2 as YFSETQ. CDR3 sequence reads: CASKNGQSANTGELFF. The CDR3 coding sequence is TGCGCCAGCAAGAACGGACAGTCCGCGAACACCGGGGAGCTGTTTTTT.

The chain links TRBV10-3 to TRBJ1-3; 10 bases fit TRBD1. V dropped 4 bases and J dropped 0; count of bases not matched to a gene: 6. The CDR3 loop spans 17 amino acids. CDR1 is ENHRY and CDR2 is SYGVKD in the germline V gene. The CDR3 DNA is TGTGCCATCAGTGGGGGACAGGGGACTTCCTCTGGAAACACCATATATTTT. Translation: CAISGGQGTSSGNTIYF.